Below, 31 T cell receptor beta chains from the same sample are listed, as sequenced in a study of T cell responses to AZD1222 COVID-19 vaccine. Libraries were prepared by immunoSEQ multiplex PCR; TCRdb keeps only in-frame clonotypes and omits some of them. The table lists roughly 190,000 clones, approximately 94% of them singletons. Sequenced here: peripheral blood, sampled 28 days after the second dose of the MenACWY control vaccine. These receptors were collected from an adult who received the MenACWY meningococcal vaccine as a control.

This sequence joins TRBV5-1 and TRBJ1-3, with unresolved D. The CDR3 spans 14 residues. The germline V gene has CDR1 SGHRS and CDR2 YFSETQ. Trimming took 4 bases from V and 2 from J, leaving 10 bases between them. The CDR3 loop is CASSLQETGNTIYF. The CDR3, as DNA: TGCGCCAGCAGCCTCCAGGAGACTGGAAACACCATATATTTT.

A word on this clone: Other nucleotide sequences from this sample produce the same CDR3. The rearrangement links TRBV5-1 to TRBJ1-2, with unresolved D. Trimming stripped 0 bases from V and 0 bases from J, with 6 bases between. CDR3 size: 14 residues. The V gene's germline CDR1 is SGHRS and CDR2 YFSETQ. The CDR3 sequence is CASSLAQSNYGYTF. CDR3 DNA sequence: TGCGCCAGCAGCTTGGCCCAATCTAACTATGGCTACACCTTC.

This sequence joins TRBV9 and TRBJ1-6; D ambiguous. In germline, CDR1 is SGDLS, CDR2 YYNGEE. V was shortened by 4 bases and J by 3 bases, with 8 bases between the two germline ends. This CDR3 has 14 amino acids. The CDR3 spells CASSNPVYNSPLHF. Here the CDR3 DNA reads TGTGCCAGCAGCAACCCAGTCTATAATTCACCCCTCCACTTT.

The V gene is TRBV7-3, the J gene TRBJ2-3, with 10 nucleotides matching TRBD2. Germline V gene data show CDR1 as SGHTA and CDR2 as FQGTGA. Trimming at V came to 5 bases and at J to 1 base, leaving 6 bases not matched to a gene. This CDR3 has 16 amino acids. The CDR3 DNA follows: TGTGCCAGCAGCATTTACGGGACTAGCGGCACAGATACGCAGTATTTT. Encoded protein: CASSIYGTSGTDTQYF.

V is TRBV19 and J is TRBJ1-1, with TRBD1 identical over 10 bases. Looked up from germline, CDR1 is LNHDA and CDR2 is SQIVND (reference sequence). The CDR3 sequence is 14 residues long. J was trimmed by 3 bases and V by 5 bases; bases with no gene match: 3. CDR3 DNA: TGTGCCAGTAGTCGACAGGGGGCTGACACTGAAGCTTTCTTT. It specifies CASSRQGADTEAFF.

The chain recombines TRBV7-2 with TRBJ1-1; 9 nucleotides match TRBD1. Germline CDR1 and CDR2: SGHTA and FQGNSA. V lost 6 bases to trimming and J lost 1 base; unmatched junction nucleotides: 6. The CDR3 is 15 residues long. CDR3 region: CASRPGTGWNTEAFF. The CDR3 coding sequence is TGTGCCAGCAGACCCGGGACAGGGTGGAACACTGAAGCTTTCTTT.

CDR3 protein: CASSLAGERGQPQHF. The CDR3 nucleotides are TGTGCCAGCAGCTTAGCGGGGGAAAGGGGTCAGCCCCAGCATTTT. The chain links TRBV7-2 to TRBJ1-5, with D possibly being TRBD1 (5 bases). Germline CDR1 reads SGHTA; CDR2 reads FQGNSA. V was trimmed by 0 bases and J by 6 bases, leaving 12 bases between them. The CDR3 runs 15 residues.

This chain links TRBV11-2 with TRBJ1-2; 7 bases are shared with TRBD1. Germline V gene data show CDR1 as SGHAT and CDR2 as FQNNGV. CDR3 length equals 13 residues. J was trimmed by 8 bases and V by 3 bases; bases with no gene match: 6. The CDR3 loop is CASSLGWDSGYTF. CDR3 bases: TGTGCCAGCAGCTTGGGTTGGGACAGCGGCTACACCTTC.

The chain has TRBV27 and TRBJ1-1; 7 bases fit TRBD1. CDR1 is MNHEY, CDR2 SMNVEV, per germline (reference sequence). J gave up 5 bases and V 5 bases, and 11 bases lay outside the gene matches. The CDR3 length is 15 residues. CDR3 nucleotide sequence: TGTGCCAGCAGTGTCCGGACAGGCCGGGGTACTGAAGCTTTCTTT. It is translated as CASSVRTGRGTEAFF.

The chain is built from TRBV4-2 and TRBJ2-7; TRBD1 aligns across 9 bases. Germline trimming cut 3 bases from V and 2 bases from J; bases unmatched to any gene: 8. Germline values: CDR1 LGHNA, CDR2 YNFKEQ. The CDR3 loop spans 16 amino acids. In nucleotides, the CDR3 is TGTGCCAGCAGCCAGGACGGGCGACAGGGGGCCTACGAGCAGTACTTC. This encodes CASSQDGRQGAYEQYF.

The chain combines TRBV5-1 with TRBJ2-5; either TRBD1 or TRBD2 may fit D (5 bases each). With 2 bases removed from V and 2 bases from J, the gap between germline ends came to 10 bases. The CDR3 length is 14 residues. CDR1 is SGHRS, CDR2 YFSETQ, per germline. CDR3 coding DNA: TGCGCCAGCAGCTTTGAGGGGTGGCAAGAGACCCAGTACTTC. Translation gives CASSFEGWQETQYF. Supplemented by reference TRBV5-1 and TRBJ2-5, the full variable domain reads KAGVTQTPRYLIKTRGQQVTLSCSPISGHRSVSWYQQTPGQGLQFLFEYFSETQRNKGNFPGRFSGRQFSNSRSEMNVSTLELGDSALYLCASSFEGWQETQYFGPGTRLLVL.

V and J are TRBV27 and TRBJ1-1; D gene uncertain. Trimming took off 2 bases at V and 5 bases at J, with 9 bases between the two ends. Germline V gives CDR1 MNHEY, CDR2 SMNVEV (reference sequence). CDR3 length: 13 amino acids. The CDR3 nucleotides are TGTGCCAGCAGTTTAAGCGGGATAACTGAAGCTTTCTTT. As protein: CASSLSGITEAFF.

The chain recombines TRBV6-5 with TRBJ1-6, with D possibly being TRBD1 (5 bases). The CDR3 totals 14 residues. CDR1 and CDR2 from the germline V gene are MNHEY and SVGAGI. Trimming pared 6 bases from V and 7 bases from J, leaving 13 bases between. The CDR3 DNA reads TGTGCCAGCAGGTGGACATTGCAAAATTCACCCCTCCACTTT. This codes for CASRWTLQNSPLHF.

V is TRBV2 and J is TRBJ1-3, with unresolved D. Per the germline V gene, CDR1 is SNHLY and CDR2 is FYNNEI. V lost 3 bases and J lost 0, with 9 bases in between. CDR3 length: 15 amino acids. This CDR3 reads CASSDPGFSGNTIYF. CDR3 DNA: TGTGCCAGCAGTGACCCGGGGTTCTCTGGAAACACCATATATTTT.

The chain's CDR3 is CASSKSSVNKNEQFF. As DNA, the CDR3 is TGCGCCAGCAGCAAGTCTAGCGTGAATAAAAATGAGCAGTTCTTC. The chain employs TRBV5-1 and TRBJ2-1, with D possibly TRBD2 on 6 matching bases. Looked up from germline, CDR1 is SGHRS and CDR2 is YFSETQ. The CDR3 spans 15 residues. V was clipped by 4 bases and J by 7 bases, with 18 bases between them.

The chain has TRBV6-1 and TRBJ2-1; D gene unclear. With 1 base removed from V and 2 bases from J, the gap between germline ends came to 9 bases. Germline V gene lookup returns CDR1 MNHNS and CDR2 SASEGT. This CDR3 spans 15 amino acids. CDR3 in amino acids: CASSEGSATYNEQFF. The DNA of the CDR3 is TGTGCCAGCAGTGAAGGTTCGGCGACCTACAATGAGCAGTTCTTC.

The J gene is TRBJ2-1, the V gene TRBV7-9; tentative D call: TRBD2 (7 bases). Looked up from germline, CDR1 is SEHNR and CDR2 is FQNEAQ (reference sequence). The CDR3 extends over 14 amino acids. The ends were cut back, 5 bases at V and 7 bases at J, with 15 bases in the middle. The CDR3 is CASSPKGGRNEQFF. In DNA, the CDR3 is TGTGCCAGCAGCCCGAAGGGGGGGCGGAATGAGCAGTTCTTC.

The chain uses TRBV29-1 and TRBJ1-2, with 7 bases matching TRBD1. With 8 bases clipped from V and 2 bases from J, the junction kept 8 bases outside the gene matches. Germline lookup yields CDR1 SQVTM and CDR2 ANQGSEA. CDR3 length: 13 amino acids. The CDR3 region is CSTTTGSNYGYTF. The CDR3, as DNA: TGCAGCACGACGACAGGGTCCAACTATGGCTACACCTTC.

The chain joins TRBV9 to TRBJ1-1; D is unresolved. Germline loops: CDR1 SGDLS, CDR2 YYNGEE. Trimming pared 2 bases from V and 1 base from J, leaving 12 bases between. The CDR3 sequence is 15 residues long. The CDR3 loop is CASSVSGRPNTEAFF. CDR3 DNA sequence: TGTGCCAGCAGCGTCTCGGGGAGGCCGAACACTGAAGCTTTCTTT.

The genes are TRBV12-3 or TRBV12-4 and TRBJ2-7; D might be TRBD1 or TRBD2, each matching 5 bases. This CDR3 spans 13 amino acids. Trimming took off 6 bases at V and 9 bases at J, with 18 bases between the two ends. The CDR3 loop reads CASSGTPESGQYF. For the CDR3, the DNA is TGTGCCAGCAGCGGGACCCCTGAAAGCGGGCAGTACTTC.

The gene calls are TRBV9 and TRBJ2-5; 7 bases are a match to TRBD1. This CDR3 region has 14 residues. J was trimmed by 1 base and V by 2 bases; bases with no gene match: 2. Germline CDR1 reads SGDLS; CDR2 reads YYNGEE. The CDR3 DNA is TGTGCCAGCAGCGTCGGGACAGTCCAAGAGACCCAGTACTTC. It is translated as CASSVGTVQETQYF.

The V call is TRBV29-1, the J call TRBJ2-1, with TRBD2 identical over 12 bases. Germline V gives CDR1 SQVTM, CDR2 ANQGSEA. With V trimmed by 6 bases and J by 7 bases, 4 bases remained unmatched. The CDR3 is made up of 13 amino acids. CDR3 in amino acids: CSVRTSGTNEQFF. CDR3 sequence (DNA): TGCAGCGTGCGGACTAGCGGGACGAATGAGCAGTTCTTC.

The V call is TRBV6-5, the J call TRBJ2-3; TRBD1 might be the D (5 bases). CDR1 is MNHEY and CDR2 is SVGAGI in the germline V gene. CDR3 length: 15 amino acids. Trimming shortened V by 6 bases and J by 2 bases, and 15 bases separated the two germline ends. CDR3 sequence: CASSVDSRATDTQYF. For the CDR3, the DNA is TGTGCCAGCAGCGTCGACAGCCGCGCCACAGATACGCAGTATTTT.

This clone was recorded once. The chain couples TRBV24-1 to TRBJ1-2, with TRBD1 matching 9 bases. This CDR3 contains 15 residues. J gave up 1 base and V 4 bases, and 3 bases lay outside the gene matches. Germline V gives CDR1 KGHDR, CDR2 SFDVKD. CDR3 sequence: CATSDRGQGNYGYTF. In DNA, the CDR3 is TGTGCCACCAGTGACCGGGGACAGGGTAACTATGGCTACACCTTC.

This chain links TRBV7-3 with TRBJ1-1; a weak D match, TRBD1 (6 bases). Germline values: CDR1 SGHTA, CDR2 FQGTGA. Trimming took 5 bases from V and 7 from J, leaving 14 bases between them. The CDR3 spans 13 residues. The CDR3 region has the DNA TGTGCCAGCAGCGGGGGGCGGCAAGGTGAAGCTTTCTTT. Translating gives CASSGGRQGEAFF.

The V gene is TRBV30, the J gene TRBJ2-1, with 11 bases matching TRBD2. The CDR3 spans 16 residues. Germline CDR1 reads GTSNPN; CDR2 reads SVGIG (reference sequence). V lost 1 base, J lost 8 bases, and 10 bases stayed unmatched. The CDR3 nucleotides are TGTGCCTGGAGTGGAAGACTAGCGGGGTATTCTGATGAGCAGTTCTTC. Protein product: CAWSGRLAGYSDEQFF.

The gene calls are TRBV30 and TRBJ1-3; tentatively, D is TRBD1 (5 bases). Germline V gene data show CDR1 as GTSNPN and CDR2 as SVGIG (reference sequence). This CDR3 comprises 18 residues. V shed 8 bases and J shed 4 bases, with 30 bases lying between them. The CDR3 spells CAGPSLPAGGERGNTIYF. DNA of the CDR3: TGTGCCGGACCTTCACTCCCCGCCGGGGGGGAAAGGGGAAACACCATATATTTT.

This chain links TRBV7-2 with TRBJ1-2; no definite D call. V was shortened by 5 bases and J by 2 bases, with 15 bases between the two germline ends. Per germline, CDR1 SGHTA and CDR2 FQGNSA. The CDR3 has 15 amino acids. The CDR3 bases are TGTGCCAGCAGCCGTTCTATTCGCGGGAACTATGGCTACACCTTC. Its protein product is CASSRSIRGNYGYTF.

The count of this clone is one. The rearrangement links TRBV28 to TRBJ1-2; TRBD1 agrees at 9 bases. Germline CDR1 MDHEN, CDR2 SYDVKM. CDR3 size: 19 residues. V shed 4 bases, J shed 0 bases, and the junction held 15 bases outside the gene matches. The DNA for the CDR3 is TGTGCCAGCAGTTCTCTGGCGTGGGACAGGGAGAGGGCTAACTATGGCTACACCTTC. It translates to CASSSLAWDRERANYGYTF.

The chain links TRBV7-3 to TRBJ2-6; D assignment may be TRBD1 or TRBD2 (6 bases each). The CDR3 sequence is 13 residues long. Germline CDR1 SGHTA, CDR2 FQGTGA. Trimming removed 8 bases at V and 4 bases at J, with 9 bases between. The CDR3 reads CASSGAGANVLTF. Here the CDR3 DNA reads TGTGCCAGCTCGGGGGCCGGGGCCAACGTCCTGACTTTC. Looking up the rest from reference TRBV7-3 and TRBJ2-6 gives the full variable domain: GAGVSQTPSNKVTEKGKYVELRCDPISGHTALYWYRQSLGQGPEFLIYFQGTGAADDSGLPNDRFFAVRPEGSVSTLKIQRTERGDSAVYLCASSGAGANVLTFGAGSRLTVL.

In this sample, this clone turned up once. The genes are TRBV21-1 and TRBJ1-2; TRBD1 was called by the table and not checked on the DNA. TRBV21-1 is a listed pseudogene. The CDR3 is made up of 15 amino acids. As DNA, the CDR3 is TGTGCCAGCAGCAAAGTTGAACAGGGGATCTATGGCTACACCTTC. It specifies CASSKVEQGIYGYTF.